These 13 T cell receptor beta chains were all obtained from the same sample, sequenced in a study of control samples from healthy donors and cancer patients. Sequencing was performed with immunoSEQ multiplex PCR; in TCRdb, only in-frame clones are kept and a portion is missing. The sample includes 100,000 to 150,000 clones, 85% to 95% of them seen just once. Source material: blood. All receptors derive from a man between 18 and 29 years old in good health.

The chain has TRBV19 and TRBJ2-7; TRBD1 matches 10 bases. V trimming: 8 bases; J trimming: 6 bases; junction bases outside the gene matches: 10. CDR3 length: 14 amino acids. Germline CDR1 reads LNHDA; CDR2 reads SQIVND (reference sequence). The CDR3, as DNA: TGTGCCAGTGGAACCGGGACAGGGGTCGCCGAGCAGTACTTC. This codes for CASGTGTGVAEQYF.

This sequence joins TRBV27 and TRBJ1-5; D might be TRBD1 (5 bases). The CDR3 has 13 amino acids. V was trimmed by 5 bases and J by 6 bases, leaving 11 bases between them. From germline, CDR1 is MNHEY and CDR2 SMNVEV (reference sequence). The CDR3 loop reads CASSGDRGQPQHF. DNA for the CDR3: TGTGCCAGCAGTGGGGATAGGGGTCAGCCCCAGCATTTT.

CDR3 residues: CASSSTLASGSYEQYF. The CDR3 DNA reads TGTGCCAGCAGCTCGACTTTAGCTAGCGGATCCTACGAGCAGTACTTC. V usage is TRBV7-8 and J usage is TRBJ2-7, with 7 nucleotides matching TRBD2. Germline V gives CDR1 SGHVS, CDR2 FQNEAQ. The CDR3 covers 16 residues. The V gene end was trimmed by 4 bases and the J gene end by 1 base; junction bases not matched to a gene: 10.

The chain has TRBV20-1 and TRBJ1-1; the D gene is possibly TRBD1 (5 bases). This CDR3 spans 11 amino acids. Trimming stripped 4 bases from V and 8 bases from J, with 11 bases between. The germline gives CDR1 DFQATT, CDR2 SNEGSKA (reference sequence). In nucleotides, the CDR3 is TGCAGTGCTACCAGGGCCGACGAAGCTTTCTTT. Its translation is CSATRADEAFF.

This chain uses TRBV7-9 with TRBJ2-7, with unresolved D. This CDR3 is 12 amino acids long. Deletions cut 8 bases from V and 2 bases from J, with 10 bases between. Germline CDR1 and CDR2: SEHNR and FQNEAQ (reference sequence). The CDR3 region is CASGRFTYEQYF. In DNA, the CDR3 is TGTGCCAGCGGACGGTTTACCTACGAGCAGTACTTC.

This sequence joins TRBV4-1 and TRBJ1-2; D not certain. The CDR3 spans 14 residues. Germline V gene data show CDR1 as MGHRA and CDR2 as YSYEKL. V shed 5 bases and J shed 8 bases, with 18 bases lying between them. Here the CDR3 reads CASSIPQSGVGYTF. DNA of the CDR3: TGCGCCAGCAGCATCCCACAGTCTGGGGTCGGCTACACCTTC.

The rearrangement joins TRBV30 to TRBJ1-2; TRBD1 matches at 10 bases. The CDR3 spans 14 residues. The junction had 6 bases not matched to a gene; V was cut back by 0 bases and J by 8 bases. Per the germline V gene, CDR1 is GTSNPN and CDR2 is SVGIG (reference sequence). CDR3 sequence (DNA): TGTGCCTGGAGTGTGGGACAGGGGTTAGAGGGCTACACCTTC. Protein: CAWSVGQGLEGYTF.

The chain is built from TRBV4-1 and TRBJ1-4; tentatively, D is TRBD1 (6 bases). V was cut by 6 bases and J by 3 bases, with 14 bases left in between. This CDR3 region has 15 residues. Looked up from germline, CDR1 is MGHRA and CDR2 is YSYEKL. CDR3 nucleotides: TGCGCCAGCAGATGGGGGCCGTATTCTAATGAAAAACTGTTTTTT. This sequence encodes CASRWGPYSNEKLFF.

The rearrangement links TRBV7-9 to TRBJ1-4, with a weak D call TRBD1 (6 bases). The germline V gene has CDR1 SEHNR and CDR2 FQNEAQ (reference sequence). The CDR3 is made up of 18 amino acids. Trimming stripped 1 base from V and 0 bases from J, with 15 bases between. DNA of the CDR3: TGTGCCAGCAGCTTAGGTGTAACAGGGATCGCAACTAATGAAAAACTGTTTTTT. Translation gives CASSLGVTGIATNEKLFF.

This chain joins TRBV12-3 or TRBV12-4 and TRBJ1-3; D remains ambiguous. This CDR3 spans 13 amino acids. Trimming took off 5 bases at V and 0 bases at J, with 5 bases between the two ends. In nucleotides, the CDR3 is TGTGCCAGCAGTCCAGGCTCTGGAAACACCATATATTTT. Its protein is CASSPGSGNTIYF.

Comments on this clone: This sample includes further DNA sequences coding for the same CDR3. The J gene is TRBJ2-1, the V gene TRBV5-1; TRBD1 agrees at 9 bases. The CDR3 covers 14 residues. The germline CDR1 and CDR2 sequences are SGHRS and YFSETQ. J gave up 5 bases and V 0 bases, and 0 bases lay outside the gene matches. The CDR3 is CASSLGQGDNEQFF. CDR3 DNA: TGCGCCAGCAGCTTGGGACAGGGGGACAATGAGCAGTTCTTC. Complete variable domain (other parts from reference TRBV5-1 and TRBJ2-1): KAGVTQTPRYLIKTRGQQVTLSCSPISGHRSVSWYQQTPGQGLQFLFEYFSETQRNKGNFPGRFSGRQFSNSRSEMNVSTLELGDSALYLCASSLGQGDNEQFFGPGTRLTVL.

The chain recombines TRBV19 with TRBJ2-1, with 7 bases that match TRBD2. V dropped 7 bases and J dropped 4; count of bases not matched to a gene: 10. This CDR3 has 15 amino acids. Germline loops: CDR1 LNHDA, CDR2 SQIVND (reference sequence). As DNA, the CDR3 is TGTGCCAGTACCACTATCGACGGGGGGTACAATGAGCAGTTCTTC. Amino acids: CASTTIDGGYNEQFF.

CDR3 nucleotides: TGCGCCAGCAGCCAAGAAGGACCCTCGGGGGGCTACACCTTC. It yields the protein CASSQEGPSGGYTF. The J gene is TRBJ1-2, the V gene TRBV4-1; D gene unclear. Germline loops: CDR1 MGHRA, CDR2 YSYEKL. Trimming took off 0 bases at V and 8 bases at J, with 13 bases between the two ends. CDR3 length: 14 residues.